One and the same sample provided the 24 T cell receptor beta chains below, sequenced in a study of shared T cell receptors in the human thymus (dated by TCRdb to the early 2020s). Libraries were made using the immunoSEQ multiplex PCR assay. As stored in TCRdb, this immuneACCESS dataset retains in-frame rearrangements with V and J assigned. A fraction of the clones does not appear; measured against another copy, unresolved V genes explain less than half of the discrepancy, and the remainder lacks a known reason. The sample data list 550,000 to 800,000 clones, and around 85% of these were observed just once. About 0.011% of the sample is taken by the ten largest. Another study also made use of these data, one on human thymus T cells.

Sequenced material: thymocytes. These receptors were taken from a girl under three years old with a congenital heart defect. Donor details come from another sample of the same person, matched by shared clones.

The J gene is TRBJ1-1, the V gene TRBV19; D gene unclear. CDR1 and CDR2 (germline): LNHDA, SQIVND (reference sequence). V lost 3 bases, J lost 4 bases, and 21 bases lay in between. The CDR3 contains 17 residues. CDR3 bases: TGTGCCAGTAGTATTACTTATCCAGTCCGACGGGGCACTGAAGCTTTCTTT. Protein: CASSITYPVRRGTEAFF.

The gene calls are TRBV5-1 and TRBJ1-2; possible D gene TRBD1, 5 bases. This CDR3 spans 17 amino acids. Germline V gene sequence: CDR1 SGHRS, CDR2 YFSETQ. The ends were cut back, 0 bases at V and 3 bases at J, with 18 bases in the middle. The chain's CDR3 is CASSLVYSRGSDYGYTF. DNA of the CDR3: TGCGCCAGCAGCTTGGTATACTCGCGGGGCTCGGACTATGGCTACACCTTC.

The chain employs TRBV15 and TRBJ1-1, with 7 bases fitting TRBD1. The trim removed 4 bases at V and 4 bases at J, leaving 27 bases unmatched. This CDR3 contains 21 residues. Germline CDR1 and CDR2: LNHNV and YYDKDF (reference sequence). CDR3 protein: CATSTLVLSDRPIVGSTEAFF. The CDR3 DNA follows: TGTGCCACCAGCACCCTAGTCCTGTCGGACAGGCCCATAGTGGGGTCCACTGAAGCTTTCTTT.

This clone was picked up one time. The CDR3 loop is CASSSGTVSYEQYF. Here the CDR3 DNA reads TGTGCCAGCAGCTCTGGTACAGTCTCCTACGAGCAGTACTTC. The chain uses TRBV5-4 and TRBJ2-7; no firm D call. Trimming removed 3 bases at V and 0 bases at J, with 10 bases between. This CDR3 has 14 amino acids. CDR1 and CDR2 (germline): SGHNT, YYREEE (reference sequence).

This clone was seen a single time. This rearrangement joins TRBV2 to TRBJ1-2, with 7 bases fitting TRBD1. The V and J ends lost 0 bases and 5 bases, in that order; junction bases with no gene match: 12. Germline V lookup: CDR1 SNHLY, CDR2 FYNNEI. The CDR3 runs to 17 residues. CDR3 DNA: TGTGCCAGCAGTGAAGCGGGACAGAACTATCGAAAATATGGCTACACCTTC. It translates to CASSEAGQNYRKYGYTF.

CDR3 protein: CASAPSPYGAQYF. Here the CDR3 DNA reads TGTGCCAGCGCACCTTCTCCCTACGGTGCGCAGTACTTC. The gene calls are TRBV6-6 and TRBJ2-7, with unresolved D. V lost 8 bases and J lost 9, with 20 bases in between. Germline assignment: CDR1 MNHNY and CDR2 SVGAGI (reference sequence). The CDR3 has 13 amino acids.

The rearrangement joins TRBV2 to TRBJ1-5, with TRBD1 as a possible D gene (5 bases). Per the germline V gene, CDR1 is SNHLY and CDR2 is FYNNEI. Trimming stripped 1 base from V and 10 bases from J, with 14 bases between. This CDR3 comprises 14 residues. Written as DNA, the CDR3 is TGTGCCAGCAGTGAAGAGACCACAGGTACACCCCAGCATTTT. This gives the protein CASSEETTGTPQHF. Using reference TRBV2 and TRBJ1-5 for the parts outside the CDR3, the full variable domain is EPEVTQTPSHQVTQMGQEVILRCVPISNHLYFYWYRQILGQKVEFLVSFYNNEISEKSEIFDDQFSVERPDGSNFTLKIRSTKLEDSAMYFCASSEETTGTPQHFGDGTRLSIL.

The chain links TRBV4-1 to TRBJ1-2, with D maybe TRBD1 (6 bases). The CDR3 runs 16 residues. Germline-derived CDR1 and CDR2 are MGHRA and YSYEKL. The V end was cut by 2 bases, the J end by 8 bases, with 21 bases between. CDR3 protein: CASSQYLQGNREGYTF. DNA of the CDR3: TGCGCCAGCAGCCAATATTTACAGGGCAATAGAGAGGGCTACACCTTC.

The chain recombines TRBV19 with TRBJ1-1; no reliable D call. The germline V gene encodes CDR1 LNHDA and CDR2 SQIVND (reference sequence). V lost 5 bases and J 1 base, leaving 14 bases between the germline ends. This CDR3 contains 15 residues. CDR3 DNA: TGTGCCAGTAGTGCTAAAACAGAAGGGAACACTGAAGCTTTCTTT. Translating it yields CASSAKTEGNTEAFF.

This clone was picked up one time. The rearrangement joins TRBV5-1 to TRBJ1-4; 9 bases line up with TRBD1. There are 19 residues in the CDR3. With 5 bases clipped from V and 2 bases from J, the junction kept 16 bases outside the gene matches. CDR1 is SGHRS, CDR2 YFSETQ, per germline. CDR3 protein: CASSLIGDRVERTNEKLFF. In DNA, the CDR3 is TGCGCCAGCAGTTTAATCGGGGACAGGGTAGAGAGGACTAATGAAAAACTGTTTTTT.

This chain links TRBV2 with TRBJ2-1; TRBD2 aligns across 11 bases. Germline assignment: CDR1 SNHLY and CDR2 FYNNEI. CDR3 length equals 17 residues. The ends lost 6 bases at V and 5 bases at J; junction bases unmatched: 12. As DNA, the CDR3 is TGTGCCAGCAGGGGACTCCTGACTAGCGGGGTCAACAATGAGCAGTTCTTC. Amino acids: CASRGLLTSGVNNEQFF.

Only a few counts were recorded for this clone. The chain couples TRBV4-3 to TRBJ1-5, with D unresolved. V was trimmed by 0 bases and J by 5 bases, leaving 17 bases between them. The length of the CDR3 is 17 residues. Germline V CDR1 and CDR2: LGHNA, YSLEER. CDR3: CASSQDLQRRSDQPQHF. The CDR3 DNA reads as TGCGCCAGCAGCCAAGATCTGCAAAGGAGATCTGATCAGCCCCAGCATTTT.

The J gene is TRBJ2-5, the V gene TRBV4-1; 9 bases fit TRBD2. The V segment lost 2 bases and the J segment 4 bases; nucleotides outside the gene matches: 5. This CDR3 is built from 15 residues. The germline V gene encodes CDR1 MGHRA and CDR2 YSYEKL. The CDR3 here is CASSQRTAGGETQYF. CDR3 in DNA: TGCGCCAGCAGCCAAAGAACAGCGGGGGGAGAGACCCAGTACTTC.

This chain links TRBV10-2 with TRBJ1-5, with TRBD1 as a possible D gene (6 bases). Germline values: CDR1 WSHSY, CDR2 SAAADI. Between the trimmed V and J ends, which lost 6 bases and 1 base, there was a span of 10 bases. This CDR3 region has 14 residues. As DNA, the CDR3 is TGCGCCAGCAGCGACGGACAGAGCAATCAGCCCCAGCATTTT. Encoded protein: CASSDGQSNQPQHF.

The chain joins TRBV4-3 to TRBJ2-3; weak D call: TRBD2 (5 bases). CDR1 is LGHNA, CDR2 YSLEER, per germline. CDR3 length equals 18 residues. The V end lost 2 bases, the J end lost 0 bases, and 18 bases lay between the germline ends. The CDR3: CASSQPSRTSPSTDTQYF. CDR3 bases: TGCGCCAGCAGCCAACCCTCTAGGACTTCGCCGAGCACAGATACGCAGTATTTT.

V and J are TRBV19 and TRBJ2-5, with TRBD2 matching over 14 bases. This CDR3 contains 19 residues. V lost 2 bases, J lost 3 bases, and 11 bases stayed unmatched. The germline CDR1 and CDR2 sequences are LNHDA and SQIVND (reference sequence). The CDR3 is CASSIKGLAGASDEETQYF. CDR3 coding DNA: TGTGCCAGTAGTATAAAGGGACTAGCGGGGGCCTCTGATGAAGAGACCCAGTACTTC.

The V and J genes are TRBV7-3 and TRBJ2-1, with 12 bases that match TRBD2. V lost 6 bases to trimming and J lost 6 bases; unmatched junction nucleotides: 27. The germline gives CDR1 SGHTA, CDR2 FQGTGA. CDR3 length equals 22 residues. CDR3 residues: CASSSIQRATLLAGGPSNEQFF. CDR3 DNA sequence: TGTGCCAGCAGTTCGATCCAACGGGCGACGCTTCTAGCGGGGGGGCCGAGCAATGAGCAGTTCTTC. Full variable domain (missing parts from reference TRBV7-3 and TRBJ2-1): GAGVSQTPSNKVTEKGKYVELRCDPISGHTALYWYRQSLGQGPEFLIYFQGTGAADDSGLPNDRFFAVRPEGSVSTLKIQRTERGDSAVYLCASSSIQRATLLAGGPSNEQFFGPGTRLTVL.

This chain connects TRBV4-1 to TRBJ2-1; 8 bases are a match to TRBD2. With V trimmed by 0 bases and J by 5 bases, 21 bases remained unmatched. Germline loops: CDR1 MGHRA, CDR2 YSYEKL. The CDR3 runs to 21 residues. For the CDR3, the DNA is TGCGCCAGCAGCCAAGACCTCGGGGCTAGCGGGTATACACGCCCTAACAATGAGCAGTTCTTC. Its translation: CASSQDLGASGYTRPNNEQFF.

To note about this clone: Other DNA sequences in this specimen translate into the identical CDR3. The chain carries TRBV7-4 and TRBJ1-1; 7 bases agree with TRBD1. This CDR3 has 16 residues. Losses at the gene ends were 3 bases for V and 2 bases for J; bases not matched to a gene: 9. Germline CDR1 is SGHVT and CDR2 is SQSDAQ. The CDR3 here is CASSLDWTGVNTEAFF. CDR3 nucleotide sequence: TGTGCCAGCAGCTTGGATTGGACAGGAGTAAACACTGAAGCTTTCTTT.

V and J are TRBV9 and TRBJ2-2; possible D gene TRBD1, 7 bases. Germline assignment: CDR1 SGDLS and CDR2 YYNGEE. This CDR3 is built from 18 residues. V was clipped by 6 bases and J by 6 bases, with 27 bases between them. The CDR3 DNA sequence: TGTGCCAGCAACCGTACCGAGGAGGGGGCGCATGGGGCCGGGGAGCTGTTTTTT. It yields the protein CASNRTEEGAHGAGELFF.

This chain uses TRBV28 with TRBJ1-5; 7 bases match TRBD1. Trimming removed 5 bases from V and 3 bases from J; junction bases left unmatched: 7. This CDR3 contains 15 residues. Germline assignment: CDR1 MDHEN and CDR2 SYDVKM. CDR3 coding DNA: TGTGCCAGCAGTCCCCCTACAGGGGCCAATCAGCCCCAGCATTTT. It encodes CASSPPTGANQPQHF.

This clone was observed a few times. The DNA of the CDR3 is TGTGCCAGCTTAGCGGGGGGCCGTCACACCGGGGAGCTGTTTTTT. Translation: CASLAGGRHTGELFF. The rearrangement joins TRBV19 to TRBJ2-2; 10 positions agree with TRBD2. Germline trimming cut 9 bases from V and 3 bases from J; bases unmatched to any gene: 7. The CDR3 runs to 15 residues. CDR1 LNHDA and CDR2 SQIVND come from the germline V gene (reference sequence). The whole variable domain, filled in from reference TRBV19 and TRBJ2-2, reads DGGITQSPKYLFRKEGQNVTLSCEQNLNHDAMYWYRQDPGQGLRLIYYSQIVNDFQKGDIAEGYSVSREKKESFPLTVTSAQKNPTAFYLCASLAGGRHTGELFFGEGSRLTVL.

This clone was seen just once. The V gene is TRBV19, the J gene TRBJ1-5, with 12 bases lining up with TRBD1. Trimming took 3 bases from V and 0 from J; bases not matched to a gene: 18. Germline V gives CDR1 LNHDA, CDR2 SQIVND (reference sequence). This CDR3 contains 22 residues. CDR3 in DNA: TGTGCCAGTAGTATCGGCCTCTCTTACGGGACAGGGGGCTTATTTAGCAATCAGCCCCAGCATTTT. Its translation: CASSIGLSYGTGGLFSNQPQHF.

This chain connects TRBV30 to TRBJ2-1; 7 bases agree with TRBD2. The V and J ends lost 0 bases and 6 bases, in that order; junction bases with no gene match: 8. Germline V gives CDR1 GTSNPN, CDR2 SVGIG (reference sequence). This CDR3 contains 15 residues. The CDR3 region is CAWSVQPGRANEQFF. Written as DNA, the CDR3 is TGTGCCTGGAGTGTACAACCAGGGAGGGCCAATGAGCAGTTCTTC.